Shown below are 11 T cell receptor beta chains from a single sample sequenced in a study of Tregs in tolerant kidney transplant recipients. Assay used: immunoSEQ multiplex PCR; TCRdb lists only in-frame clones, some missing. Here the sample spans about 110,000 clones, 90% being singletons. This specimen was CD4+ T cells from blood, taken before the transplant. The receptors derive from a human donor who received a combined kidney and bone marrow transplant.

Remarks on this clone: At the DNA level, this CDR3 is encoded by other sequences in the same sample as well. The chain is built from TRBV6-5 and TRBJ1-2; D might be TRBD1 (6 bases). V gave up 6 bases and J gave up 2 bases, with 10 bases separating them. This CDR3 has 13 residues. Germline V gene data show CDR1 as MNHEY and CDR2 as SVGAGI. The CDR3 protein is CASSSDRNYGYTF. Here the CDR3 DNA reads TGTGCCAGCAGCTCCGACAGGAACTATGGCTACACCTTC.

The CDR3 spells CASSLDGTVGANEQFF. The CDR3 DNA is TGTGCCAGCAGCTTAGATGGGACAGTTGGGGCCAATGAGCAGTTCTTC. The rearrangement joins TRBV7-7 to TRBJ2-1, with TRBD1 identical over 7 bases. The V segment lost 1 base and the J segment 6 bases; nucleotides outside the gene matches: 9. There are 16 residues in the CDR3. CDR1 SSHAT and CDR2 FNYEAQ come from the germline V gene (reference sequence).

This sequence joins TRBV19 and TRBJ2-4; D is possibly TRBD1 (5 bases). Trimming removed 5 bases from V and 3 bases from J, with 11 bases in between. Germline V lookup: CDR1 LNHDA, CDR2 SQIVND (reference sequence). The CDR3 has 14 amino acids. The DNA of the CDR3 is TGTGCCAGTAGTTATCTAGGGGTCAAAAACATTCAGTACTTC. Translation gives CASSYLGVKNIQYF.

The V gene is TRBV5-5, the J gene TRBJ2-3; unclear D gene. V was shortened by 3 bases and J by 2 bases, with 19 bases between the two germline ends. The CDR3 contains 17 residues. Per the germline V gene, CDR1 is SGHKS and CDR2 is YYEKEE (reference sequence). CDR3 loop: CASSSRPGSPPTDTQYF. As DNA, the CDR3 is TGTGCCAGCAGCTCAAGACCGGGTAGCCCCCCCACAGATACGCAGTATTTT.

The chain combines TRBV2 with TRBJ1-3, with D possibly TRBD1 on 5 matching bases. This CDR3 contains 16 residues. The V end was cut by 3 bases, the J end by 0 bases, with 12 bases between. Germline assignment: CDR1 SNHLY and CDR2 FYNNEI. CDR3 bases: TGTGCCAGCAGTGAGGGGGGAATGCTCTCTGGAAACACCATATATTTT. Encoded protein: CASSEGGMLSGNTIYF.

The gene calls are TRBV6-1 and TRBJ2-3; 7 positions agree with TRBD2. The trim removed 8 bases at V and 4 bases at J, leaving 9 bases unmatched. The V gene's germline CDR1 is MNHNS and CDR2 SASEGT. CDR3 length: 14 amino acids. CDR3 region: CASVWGGGADTQYF. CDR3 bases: TGTGCCAGCGTGTGGGGGGGTGGGGCAGATACGCAGTATTTT.

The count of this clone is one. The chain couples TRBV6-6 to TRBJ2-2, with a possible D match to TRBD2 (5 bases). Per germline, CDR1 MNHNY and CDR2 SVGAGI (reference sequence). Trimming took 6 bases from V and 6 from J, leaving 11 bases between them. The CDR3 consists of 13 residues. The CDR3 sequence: CASRLVAAGELFF. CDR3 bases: TGTGCCAGCAGACTAGTGGCGGCCGGGGAGCTGTTTTTT.

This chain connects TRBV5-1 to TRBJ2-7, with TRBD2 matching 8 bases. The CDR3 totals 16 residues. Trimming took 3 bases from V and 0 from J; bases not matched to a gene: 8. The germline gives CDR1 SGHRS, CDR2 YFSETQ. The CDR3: CASSWGSGGSSYEQYF. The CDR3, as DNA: TGCGCCAGCAGCTGGGGGAGCGGGGGAAGCTCCTACGAGCAGTACTTC.

Here the CDR3 DNA reads TGCGCCAGCAGCCATGCTAGCGGGAGCATCCGCAATGAGCAGTTCTTC. Its translation is CASSHASGSIRNEQFF. The chain uses TRBV4-1 and TRBJ2-1; 10 nucleotides match TRBD2. The germline gives CDR1 MGHRA, CDR2 YSYEKL. With V trimmed by 3 bases and J by 6 bases, 8 bases remained unmatched. The CDR3 runs 16 residues.

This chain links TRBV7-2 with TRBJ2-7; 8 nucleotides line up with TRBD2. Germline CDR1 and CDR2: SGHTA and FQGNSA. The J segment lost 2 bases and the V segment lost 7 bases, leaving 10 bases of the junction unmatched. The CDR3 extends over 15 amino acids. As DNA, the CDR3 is TGTGCCAGCATCCCCCGGGGCGGGGGGACCTACGAGCAGTACTTC. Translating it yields CASIPRGGGTYEQYF.

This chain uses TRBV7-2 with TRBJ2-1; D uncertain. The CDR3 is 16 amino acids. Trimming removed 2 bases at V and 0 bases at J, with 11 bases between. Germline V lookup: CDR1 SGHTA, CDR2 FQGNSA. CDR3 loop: CASSLFGPSSYNEQFF. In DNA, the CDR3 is TGTGCCAGCAGCTTATTTGGGCCAAGCTCCTACAATGAGCAGTTCTTC.